The present T cell receptor (beta chain) was sequenced within a study of blood T cell repertoires in COVID-19. The germline V gene has CDR1 SGHTA and CDR2 FQGNSA. Trimming stripped 5 bases from V and 10 bases from J, with 14 bases between. The CDR3 contains 12 residues. Some clones are missing from TCRdb's copy, which holds only in-frame ones; the method was immunoSEQ multiplex PCR. This table has some 260,000 clones, 80% to 90% appearing once. Patients in Seattle were enrolled during active infection, then followed longitudinally. The specimen was peripheral blood. J is TRBJ1-1 and V is TRBV7-2, with TRBD1 as a possible D gene (5 bases). The sequence derives from a woman in her sixties or seventies with COVID-19, enrolled during active disease. The CDR3 protein is CASSPDTWVAFF. The CDR3 DNA sequence: TGTGCCAGCAGCCCGGACACTTGGGTAGCTTTCTTT.